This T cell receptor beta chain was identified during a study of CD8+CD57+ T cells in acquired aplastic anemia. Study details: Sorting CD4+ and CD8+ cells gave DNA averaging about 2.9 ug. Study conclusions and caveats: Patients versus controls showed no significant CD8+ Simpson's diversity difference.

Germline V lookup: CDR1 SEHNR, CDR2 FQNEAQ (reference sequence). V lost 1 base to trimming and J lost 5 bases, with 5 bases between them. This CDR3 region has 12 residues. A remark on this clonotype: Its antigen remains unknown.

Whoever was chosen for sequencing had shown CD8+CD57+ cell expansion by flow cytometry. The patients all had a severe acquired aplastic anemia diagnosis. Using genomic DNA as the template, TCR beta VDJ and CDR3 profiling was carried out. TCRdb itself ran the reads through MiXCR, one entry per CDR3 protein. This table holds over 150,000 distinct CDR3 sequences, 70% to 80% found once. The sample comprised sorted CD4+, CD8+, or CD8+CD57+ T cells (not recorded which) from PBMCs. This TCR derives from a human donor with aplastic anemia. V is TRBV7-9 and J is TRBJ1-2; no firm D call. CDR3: CASSLEPYGYTF. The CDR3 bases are TGTGCCAGCAGCTTAGAACCTTATGGCTACACCTTC.